The sample holds one count of the clone carrying this T cell receptor (beta chain). Its matching antigen is unknown. PCR amplification relied on 60 Vbeta primers (plus 13 Jbeta primers). The assay was immunoSEQ multiplex PCR, and TCRdb's table has in-frame clones only and misses some. Among about 150,000 clones, 60% to 85% were seen once, and the ten largest hold around 4.1%. This record belongs to a study of cytomegalovirus exposure and HLA in healthy donors. Whole-study findings and limits: A link between a missense DCLRE1C variant and TCR beta V- and J-gene trimming emerged from a later analysis. Per a prior analysis, the majority of TCR beta V segments were productive roughly 90% or roughly 30% of the time. The analysis excluded some indistinguishable V segments, including TRBV6-2 and TRBV6-3. Per a later analysis, fewer than 20,000 TCR beta sequences showed association with HLA alleles at 0.05 false discovery rate.

The germline CDR1 and CDR2 sequences are MNHEY and SMNVEV (reference sequence). Trimming left V 3 bases short and J 2 bases short, with 13 bases between. There are 15 residues in the CDR3. Sample: PBMCs. The V and J genes are TRBV27 and TRBJ1-1; D ambiguous. This sequence originates from a woman aged 40 to 50 in good health and CMV-seronegative. For the CDR3, the DNA is TGTGCCAGCAGTTTCGCGCAGGCCACAAACACTGAAGCTTTCTTT. Its translation is CASSFAQATNTEAFF.